What follows are 10 T cell receptor beta chains derived from one specimen sequenced in a study of technical replicates of blood from a handful of donors. Sequencing used immunoSEQ multiplex PCR; TCRdb keeps in-frame clones, though not all of them. Counted here are roughly 92,000 clones, 85% to 95% occurring once; the ten biggest clones make up roughly 0.3%. Sequencing used T cells isolated from PBMCs. The receptors were gathered from a human donor in good health.

This clone was recorded only once. V gene TRBV7-3 combines with J gene TRBJ2-1; 14 nucleotides agree with TRBD2. Germline V lookup: CDR1 SGHTA, CDR2 FQGTGA. This CDR3 spans 15 amino acids. V gave up 6 bases and J gave up 7 bases; unmatched junction bases: 5. The CDR3 here is CASSRGLAGGNEQFF. CDR3 bases: TGTGCCAGCAGTCGCGGACTAGCGGGAGGTAATGAGCAGTTCTTC.

The rearrangement joins TRBV7-2 to TRBJ2-3; the D gene is possibly TRBD2 (6 bases). V gave up 4 bases and J gave up 6 bases, with 20 bases separating them. Germline CDR1 reads SGHTA; CDR2 reads FQGNSA. The CDR3 length is 16 residues. CDR3 nucleotides: TGTGCCAGCAGCTGGGTAGGGACGGAGGGAGCGGATACGCAGTATTTT. Its protein is CASSWVGTEGADTQYF.

The gene calls are TRBV30 and TRBJ2-1; 8 positions match TRBD2. The V gene end was trimmed by 4 bases and the J gene end by 0 bases; junction bases not matched to a gene: 5. This CDR3 has 15 amino acids. Looked up from germline, CDR1 is GTSNPN and CDR2 is SVGIG (reference sequence). The DNA for the CDR3 is TGTGCCTGGAACCCCGGGAGGGCCTCCTACAATGAGCAGTTCTTC. It is translated as CAWNPGRASYNEQFF.

J is TRBJ2-1 and V is TRBV5-4; the match to TRBD2 covers 14 bases. This CDR3 is built from 18 residues. Germline lookup yields CDR1 SGHNT and CDR2 YYREEE (reference sequence). Losses at the gene ends were 2 bases for V and 3 bases for J; bases not matched to a gene: 7. CDR3 in DNA: TGTGCCAGCAGCTTAGAAACGGGACTAGCGGGAGTCTACAATGAGCAGTTCTTC. Residues: CASSLETGLAGVYNEQFF.

CDR3 sequence: CASSNQQTEQYF. The CDR3 coding sequence is TGTGCCAGTAGTAACCAACAAACCGAGCAGTACTTC. V and J are TRBV19 and TRBJ2-7, with D uncertain. CDR1 LNHDA and CDR2 SQIVND come from the germline V gene (reference sequence). The CDR3 spans 12 residues. V dropped 4 bases and J dropped 6 bases, with 10 bases sitting between them.

The J gene is TRBJ1-4, the V gene TRBV21-1; the tabulated D call, TRBD1, remains unverified against the DNA. TRBV21-1 is marked as a pseudogene. This CDR3 spans 12 amino acids. DNA for the CDR3: TGTGCCAGCAGCGACATACATGAAAAACTGTTTTTT. It codes for CASSDIHEKLFF.

This chain links TRBV11-3 with TRBJ2-7; 12 bases are shared with TRBD2. The V gene's germline CDR1 is SGHNT and CDR2 YENEEA. The CDR3 runs to 15 residues. J gave up 5 bases and V 5 bases, and 7 bases lay outside the gene matches. CDR3 sequence (DNA): TGTGCCAGCAGCCCACGACTAGCGGGAGTCAACGAGCAGTACTTC. Protein product: CASSPRLAGVNEQYF.

The V gene is TRBV4-1, the J gene TRBJ2-3, with TRBD2 identical over 8 bases. The junction had 7 bases not matched to a gene; V was cut back by 1 base and J by 1 base. Germline V CDR1 and CDR2: MGHRA, YSYEKL. The CDR3 is 17 amino acids. CDR3 sequence (DNA): TGCGCCAGCAGCCAAGCTCAGCGGGAGTATGGCACAGATACGCAGTATTTT. It yields the protein CASSQAQREYGTDTQYF.

The gene calls are TRBV15 and TRBJ2-5; tentatively, D is TRBD2 (5 bases). Germline CDR1 and CDR2: LNHNV and YYDKDF (reference sequence). V lost 0 bases, J lost 7 bases, and 12 bases lay in between. The CDR3 contains 14 residues. The CDR3 spells CATSRDRVGGTQYF. The CDR3 DNA reads TGTGCCACCAGCAGAGATCGGGTTGGAGGGACCCAGTACTTC. The whole variable domain, filled in from reference TRBV15 and TRBJ2-5, reads DAMVIQNPRYQVTQFGKPVTLSCSQTLNHNVMYWYQQKSSQAPKLLFHYYDKDFNNEADTPDNFQSRRPNTSFCFLDIRSPGLGDTAMYLCATSRDRVGGTQYFGPGTRLLVL.

The rearrangement links TRBV10-1 to TRBJ2-1; 8 bases map to TRBD2. The CDR3 runs to 14 residues. Trimming took 4 bases from V and 4 from J; bases not matched to a gene: 3. Germline lookup yields CDR1 WNHNN and CDR2 SYGVQD (reference sequence). CDR3 nucleotide sequence: TGCGCCAGCAGTGGCGGGAGGCATTACAATGAGCAGTTCTTC. Translation gives CASSGGRHYNEQFF.